This TCR beta chain was sequenced during a study of T cell changes during pregnancy in multiple sclerosis (dated by TCRdb to between 2018 and 2021). Background for the entire study: The study looked at changes in the T cell repertoire across pregnancy in women with multiple sclerosis.

CDR1 and CDR2 were assigned from the germline V gene as SNHLY and FYNNEI. From the cysteine up to the phenylalanine, the CDR3 has a length of 13 residues. Only the CDR3 region is kept as DNA, spanning 39 bases read in frame from base 1. Cut back by 4 bases and 7 bases, the V and J ends lie 10 bases apart. This clone appeared once. There is no known antigen for this receptor. The record has no base qualities; no much larger clone is one base away. Library preparation was by the immunoSEQ multiplex PCR assay. TCRdb re-hosts the immuneACCESS table, in-frame sequences only. Its copies lack some clones; in the studies checked, an unresolved V gene accounts for under half of them, and the cause for the rest is not known. The sample table lists about 48,000 clones, 80% to 90% of them with a count of one. Of the sample, around 1.2% falls within the top ten clones.

The TCR originated in a female donor with multiple sclerosis, enrolled in a pregnancy study. The chain uses TRBV2 and TRBJ2-2; a weak D assignment points to TRBD2 (6 bases agree). This specimen was CD4+ T cells from peripheral blood mononuclear cells, taken in the second trimester of pregnancy. For the CDR3, the sequence is CASSGTIGGELFF. The bases are TGTGCCAGCAGTGGGACTATTGGCGGGGAGCTGTTTTTT.